The TCR beta chain described here comes from a study of T cells after posttransplantation cyclophosphamide. Clones were sequenced by immunoSEQ multiplex PCR, and TCRdb holds only the in-frame ones, with some missing. The repertoire holds under 20,000 clones, with roughly 92% as singletons. The CDR3 sequence is 17 residues long. Deletions cut 4 bases from V and 5 bases from J, with 20 bases between. Germline CDR1 reads SEHNR; CDR2 reads FQNEAQ (reference sequence). The naive gate required viable CD3+CD4+ or CD3+CD8+ cells with CCR7+CD45RA+CD45RO-CD95-CD27+CD28+ phenotype. This TCR was sampled from a woman aged 50 to 60 in good health and a related stem cell transplant donor. The chain links TRBV7-9 to TRBJ2-2; D might be TRBD1 (5 bases). The sample was naive CD4+ T cells sorted from blood. This CDR3 is CASSSVTNNKGTGELFF. In nucleotides, the CDR3 is TGTGCCAGCAGCTCTGTCACTAATAACAAGGGGACCGGGGAGCTGTTTTTT.